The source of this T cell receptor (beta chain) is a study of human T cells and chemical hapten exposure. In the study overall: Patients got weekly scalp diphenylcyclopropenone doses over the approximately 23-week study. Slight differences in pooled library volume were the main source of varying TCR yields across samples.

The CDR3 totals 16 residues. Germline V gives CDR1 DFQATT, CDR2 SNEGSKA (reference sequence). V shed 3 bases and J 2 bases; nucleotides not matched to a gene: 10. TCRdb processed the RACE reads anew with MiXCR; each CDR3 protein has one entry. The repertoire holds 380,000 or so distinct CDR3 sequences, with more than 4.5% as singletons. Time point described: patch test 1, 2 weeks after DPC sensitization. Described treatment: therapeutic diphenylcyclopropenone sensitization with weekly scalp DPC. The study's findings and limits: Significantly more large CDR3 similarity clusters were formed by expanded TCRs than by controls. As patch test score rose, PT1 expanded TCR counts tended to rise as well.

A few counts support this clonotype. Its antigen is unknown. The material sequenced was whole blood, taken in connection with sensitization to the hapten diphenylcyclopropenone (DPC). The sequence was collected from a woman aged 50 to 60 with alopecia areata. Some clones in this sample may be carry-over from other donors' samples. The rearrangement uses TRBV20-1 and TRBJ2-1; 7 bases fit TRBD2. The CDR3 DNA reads TGCAGTGCTAGGGGGCCTAGCGGTCTTACCTACAATGAGCAGTTCTTC. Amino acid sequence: CSARGPSGLTYNEQFF.